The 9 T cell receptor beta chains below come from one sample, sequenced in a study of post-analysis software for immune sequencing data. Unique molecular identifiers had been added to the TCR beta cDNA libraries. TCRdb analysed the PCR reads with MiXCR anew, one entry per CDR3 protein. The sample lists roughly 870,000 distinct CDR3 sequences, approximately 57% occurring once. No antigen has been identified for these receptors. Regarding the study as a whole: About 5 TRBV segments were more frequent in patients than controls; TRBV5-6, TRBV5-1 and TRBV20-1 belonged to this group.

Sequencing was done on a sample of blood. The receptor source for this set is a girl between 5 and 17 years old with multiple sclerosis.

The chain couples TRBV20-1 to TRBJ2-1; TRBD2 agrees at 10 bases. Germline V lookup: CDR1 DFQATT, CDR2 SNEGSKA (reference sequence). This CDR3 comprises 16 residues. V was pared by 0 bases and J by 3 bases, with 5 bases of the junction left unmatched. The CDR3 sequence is CSARDLLAGGYNEQFF. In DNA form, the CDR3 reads TGCAGTGCTAGAGATCTATTAGCGGGGGGCTACAATGAGCAGTTCTTC.

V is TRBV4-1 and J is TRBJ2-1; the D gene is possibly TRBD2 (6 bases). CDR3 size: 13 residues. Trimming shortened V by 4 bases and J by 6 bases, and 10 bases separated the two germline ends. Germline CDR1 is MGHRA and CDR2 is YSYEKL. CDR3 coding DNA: TGCGCCAGCAGCCTTCGGGACTGCAATGAGCAGTTCTTC. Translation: CASSLRDCNEQFF.

The CDR3 DNA follows: TGCGCCAGCAGCTATAGTAGCGGGTCCGCCTACGAGCAGTACTTC. Translated, it gives CASSYSSGSAYEQYF. The V and J genes are TRBV5-1 and TRBJ2-5, with 7 bases aligning to TRBD2. Near its end, the DNA agrees better with TRBJ2-7, so the J call may be wrong. The CDR3 has 15 residues. Germline loops: CDR1 SGHRS, CDR2 YFSETQ.

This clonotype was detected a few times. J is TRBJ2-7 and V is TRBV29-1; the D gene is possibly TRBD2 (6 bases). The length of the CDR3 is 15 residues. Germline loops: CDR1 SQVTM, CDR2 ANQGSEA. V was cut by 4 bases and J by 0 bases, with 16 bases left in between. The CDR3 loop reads CSVVGGDGSSYEQYF. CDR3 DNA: TGCAGCGTTGTAGGCGGGGACGGTAGCTCCTACGAGCAGTACTTC.

This CDR3 reads CASSLTGQGYNEQFF. CDR3 bases: TGTGCCAGCAGCTTAACGGGACAGGGTTACAATGAGCAGTTCTTC. The V and J genes are TRBV30 and TRBJ2-1; 9 nucleotides line up with TRBD1. The trim removed 8 bases at V and 4 bases at J, leaving 12 bases unmatched. Germline CDR1 reads GTSNPN; CDR2 reads SVGIG (reference sequence). The CDR3 extends over 15 amino acids.

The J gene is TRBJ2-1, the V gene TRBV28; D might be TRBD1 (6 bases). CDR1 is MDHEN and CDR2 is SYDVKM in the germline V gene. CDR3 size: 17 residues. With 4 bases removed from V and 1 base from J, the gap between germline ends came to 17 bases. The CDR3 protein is CASSSTLGRGSYNEQFF. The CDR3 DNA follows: TGTGCCAGCAGTTCCACCCTGGGCAGGGGATCCTACAATGAGCAGTTCTTC.

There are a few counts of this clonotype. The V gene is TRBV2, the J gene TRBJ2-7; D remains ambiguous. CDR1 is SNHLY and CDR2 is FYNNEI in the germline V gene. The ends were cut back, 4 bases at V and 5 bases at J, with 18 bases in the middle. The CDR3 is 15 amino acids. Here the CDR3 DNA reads TGTGCCAGCAGTGCTTCCCTTGGCAGGTTCCACGAGCAGTACTTC. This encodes CASSASLGRFHEQYF.

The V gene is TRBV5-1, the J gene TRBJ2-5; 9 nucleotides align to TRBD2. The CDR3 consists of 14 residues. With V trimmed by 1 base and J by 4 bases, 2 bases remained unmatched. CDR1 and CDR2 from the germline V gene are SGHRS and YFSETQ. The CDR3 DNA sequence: TGCGCCAGCAGCTTGAGCGGGAGGACAGAGACCCAGTACTTC. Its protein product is CASSLSGRTETQYF.

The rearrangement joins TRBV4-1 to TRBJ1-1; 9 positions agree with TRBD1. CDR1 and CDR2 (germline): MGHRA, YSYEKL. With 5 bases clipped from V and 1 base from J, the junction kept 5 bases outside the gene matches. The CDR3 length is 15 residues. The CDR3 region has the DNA TGCGCCAGCAGCTCCCGGACAGGGGAGAACACTGAAGCTTTCTTT. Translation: CASSSRTGENTEAFF.